Listed below are T cell receptor beta chains from one sample, sequenced in a study of shared clonotypes between healthy human individuals. Generated by immunoSEQ multiplex PCR, the TCRdb table keeps only in-frame clones and is missing some. The sample records about a million clones, approximately 75% being singletons. The sequencing input was memory CD4+ T cells from PBMCs. These TCRs come from a man aged 18 to 35 in good health. Some clones in this sample may be carry-over from other donors' samples. Each CDR3 is given with its conserved first and last residue. The order of the fields is V gene, J gene, clone size, CDR3 protein. A clone size is listed for some rows: how often the clone was seen (once, few, many), or a class if it is expanded.

V: TRBV11-2
J: TRBJ2-2
size: .
CDR3: CASSFPGGQSHRELFF

V: TRBV11-2
J: TRBJ1-4
size: many
CDR3: CASSFRRGRGTEKLFF

V: TRBV6-1
J: TRBJ1-3
size: .
CDR3: CASSDWIQVGNTIYF

V: TRBV7-8
J: TRBJ2-7
size: .
CDR3: CATLAGISYEQYF

V: TRBV4-1
J: TRBJ2-3
size: few
CDR3: CASSQEAGYRDTQYF

V: TRBV19
J: TRBJ1-1
size: .
CDR3: CASSQGGLTEAFF

V: TRBV9
J: TRBJ2-7
size: .
CDR3: CASSAQTSGRGEQYF

V: TRBV6-6
J: TRBJ2-7
size: .
CDR3: CASGLGPGAYEQYF

V: TRBV19
J: TRBJ2-2
size: .
CDR3: CATRRYGDAGELFF

V: TRBV2
J: TRBJ1-1
size: few
CDR3: CASGVGLEGTEAFF

V: TRBV5-4
J: TRBJ2-5
size: .
CDR3: CASSLGSGVGETQYF

V: TRBV7-3
J: TRBJ1-4
size: .
CDR3: CASSFGRINEKLFF

V: TRBV4-1
J: TRBJ2-6
size: .
CDR3: CASSQRVLGFEANVLTF

V: TRBV5-1
J: TRBJ2-7
size: .
CDR3: CASSLAGVYYDEQYF

V: TRBV19
J: TRBJ1-1
size: .
CDR3: CASSIVPGTNTEAFF

V: TRBV5-6
J: TRBJ2-7
size: .
CDR3: CASGLGLAGAGEQYF

V: TRBV28
J: TRBJ2-3
size: once
CDR3: CASRADQRGLDTQYF

V: TRBV7-3
J: TRBJ2-3
size: .
CDR3: CASSPTSGTDTQYF

V: TRBV28
J: TRBJ1-2
size: .
CDR3: CASSSTGDGYTF

V: TRBV11-3
J: TRBJ2-2
size: once
CDR3: CASSLRGGTGELFF

V: TRBV28
J: TRBJ1-5
size: .
CDR3: CASSPQTGSQPQHF

V: TRBV7-8
J: TRBJ1-1
size: many
CDR3: CASSKLNVGAFF

V: TRBV5-1
J: TRBJ2-7
size: .
CDR3: CASSPGHRIAYEQYF

V: TRBV7-2
J: TRBJ1-2
size: .
CDR3: CASSFADSSAYGYTF

V: TRBV19
J: TRBJ2-6
size: .
CDR3: CASGDSSGANVLTF

V: TRBV10-2
J: TRBJ2-5
size: .
CDR3: CASSGPVGETQYF

V: TRBV28
J: TRBJ1-4
size: .
CDR3: CASSLGGDLNEKLFF

V: TRBV11-2
J: TRBJ1-5
size: few
CDR3: CASSFGRNQPQHF

V: TRBV12-2
J: TRBJ1-1
size: .
CDR3: CASRVRDGFLNTEAFF

V: TRBV6-1
J: TRBJ1-1
size: .
CDR3: CASRPARNTEAFF

V: TRBV2
J: TRBJ1-2
size: .
CDR3: CASRRQGWGYGYTF

V: TRBV7-9
J: TRBJ2-1
size: .
CDR3: CASSLADAYNEQFF

V: TRBV7-9
J: TRBJ1-2
size: .
CDR3: CASSTEGVYGYTF

V: TRBV11-3
J: TRBJ2-2
size: .
CDR3: CASSQQGPNTGELFF

V: TRBV29-1
J: TRBJ2-1
size: .
CDR3: CSVAPGLAGVGEQFF

V: TRBV5-1
J: TRBJ2-5
size: .
CDR3: CASSFPGTEETQYF

V: TRBV28
J: TRBJ2-7
size: .
CDR3: CASSSKAGTGSYEQYF

V: TRBV6-6
J: TRBJ2-7
size: .
CDR3: CASSFPGVYEQYF

V: TRBV5-1
J: TRBJ2-1
size: .
CDR3: CASSPGVNEQFF

V: TRBV5-4
J: TRBJ2-5
size: .
CDR3: CASSFGSGRGETQYF

V: TRBV28
J: TRBJ1-5
size: few
CDR3: CASSLLTGVNQPQHF

V: TRBV9
J: TRBJ2-5
size: .
CDR3: CASSVGGSTETQYF